This T cell receptor (beta chain) derives from a study of cytomegalovirus exposure and HLA in healthy donors. Study results and caveats: Rare TCR sequences dominated, though some public TCRs recurred in many donors. Across all donors, roughly uniform sequencing depth was an assumption of the presence/absence analyses. With further analysis later on, most CMV-associated TCR beta chains appeared HLA-restricted. Rates of TCR association differed by HLA locus in a later analysis, with DRB1 highest and HLA-C lowest.

On this clone: The antigen remains unidentified.

The PCR contained 60 Vbeta and 13 Jbeta primers. The assay was immunoSEQ multiplex PCR, and TCRdb's table has in-frame clones only and misses some. Of 85,000 to 120,000 clones listed, roughly four fifths were seen once; the top ten hold around 2.8%. The germline V gene has CDR1 MNHNS and CDR2 SASEGT. This CDR3 contains 17 residues. V was clipped by 1 base and J by 5 bases; unmatched bases: 10. The origin of this receptor is a male donor in good health and CMV-seropositive. The sample taken for sequencing was PBMCs. V usage is TRBV6-1 and J usage is TRBJ2-5; 10 bases line up with TRBD1. This chain's CDR3 is CASSEVGGTGAGETQYF. The CDR3 DNA is TGTGCCAGCAGTGAAGTAGGGGGGACAGGGGCCGGGGAGACCCAGTACTTC.